The 10 T cell receptor beta chains presented below share a single source sample, sequenced in a study of blood T cell repertoires in COVID-19. TCRdb's copy holds only in-frame clones and misses some; the assay was immunoSEQ multiplex PCR. In the table there are about 59,000 clones, around 73% of which are singletons. Sequencing used peripheral blood. These TCRs come from a man older than 75 with acute or convalescent COVID-19.

There are a few counts of this clone. The chain couples TRBV15 to TRBJ1-2, with D perhaps matching TRBD1 (6 bases). Per the germline V gene, CDR1 is LNHNV and CDR2 is YYDKDF (reference sequence). V was cut by 0 bases and J by 6 bases, with 11 bases left in between. The CDR3 is 14 residues long. CDR3 nucleotide sequence: TGTGCCACCAGCAGAGATCGGGGGGCAGATGGCTACACCTTC. Encoded protein: CATSRDRGADGYTF.

The V and J genes are TRBV7-6 and TRBJ1-6; 8 nucleotides line up with TRBD1. With V trimmed by 5 bases and J by 4 bases, 4 bases remained unmatched. There are 15 residues in the CDR3. Germline CDR1 and CDR2: SGHVS and FNYEAQ. CDR3 DNA sequence: TGTGCCAGCAGCCTTGGACAGGGATATAATTCACCCCTCCACTTT. Encoded protein: CASSLGQGYNSPLHF.

The chain couples TRBV5-1 to TRBJ2-1; TRBD2 matches 13 bases. J was trimmed by 9 bases and V by 6 bases; bases with no gene match: 9. This CDR3 has 15 residues. CDR1 and CDR2 (germline): SGHRS, YFSETQ. CDR3 DNA: TGCGCCAGCATCGGGACTAGCGGGACTGGGGGTGAGCAGTTCTTC. Its protein is CASIGTSGTGGEQFF. Using reference TRBV5-1 and TRBJ2-1 for the parts outside the CDR3, the full variable domain is KAGVTQTPRYLIKTRGQQVTLSCSPISGHRSVSWYQQTPGQGLQFLFEYFSETQRNKGNFPGRFSGRQFSNSRSEMNVSTLELGDSALYLCASIGTSGTGGEQFFGPGTRLTVL.

The gene calls are TRBV28 and TRBJ2-7, with TRBD1 matching 8 bases. Looked up from germline, CDR1 is MDHEN and CDR2 is SYDVKM. The V segment lost 5 bases and the J segment 3 bases; nucleotides outside the gene matches: 15. The CDR3 is 17 amino acids. CDR3: CASSPTVRTGSLYEQYF. The CDR3 DNA sequence: TGTGCCAGCAGTCCTACAGTTAGGACAGGGTCTCTCTACGAGCAGTACTTC.

This chain uses TRBV5-8 with TRBJ1-5; D uncertain. CDR1 is SGHTS, CDR2 YDEGEE, per germline. Trimming removed 4 bases at V and 3 bases at J, with 11 bases between. The CDR3 totals 14 residues. As DNA, the CDR3 is TGTGCCAGCAGCGCTGGACTGAACAATCAGCCCCAGCATTTT. This codes for CASSAGLNNQPQHF.

This chain uses TRBV7-6 with TRBJ1-1; 7 positions match TRBD1. This CDR3 has 15 residues. Germline V gene lookup returns CDR1 SGHVS and CDR2 FNYEAQ. V shed 5 bases and J 10 bases; nucleotides not matched to a gene: 16. CDR3 residues: CASSGWTGLRTGAFF. The CDR3 coding sequence is TGTGCCAGCAGCGGCTGGACAGGCCTGCGAACGGGAGCTTTCTTT.

The chain couples TRBV4-1 to TRBJ2-2, with D possibly being TRBD2 (6 bases). V lost 0 bases, J lost 4 bases, and 18 bases lay in between. Germline V gene sequence: CDR1 MGHRA, CDR2 YSYEKL. The CDR3 is made up of 18 amino acids. In DNA form, the CDR3 reads TGCGCCAGCAGCCAAGAATCCGTTTTAGGAGGGTTCACCGGGGAGCTGTTTTTT. It translates to CASSQESVLGGFTGELFF.

The rearrangement joins TRBV11-3 to TRBJ2-1; 13 nucleotides match TRBD2. The junction had 3 bases not matched to a gene; V was cut back by 4 bases and J by 0 bases. The CDR3 totals 17 residues. Germline values: CDR1 SGHNT, CDR2 YENEEA. CDR3 residues: CASSSRLAGGSYNEQFF. CDR3 coding DNA: TGTGCCAGCAGCTCCCGACTAGCGGGAGGCTCCTACAATGAGCAGTTCTTC.

J is TRBJ2-1 and V is TRBV5-1, with D perhaps matching TRBD1 (5 bases). CDR3 length equals 14 residues. Germline CDR1 is SGHRS and CDR2 is YFSETQ. V was clipped by 3 bases and J by 7 bases, with 14 bases between them. CDR3 loop: CASSWRQGFNEQFF. The CDR3 DNA reads TGCGCCAGCAGCTGGCGGCAGGGCTTTAATGAGCAGTTCTTC.

This chain uses TRBV3-1 (or the pseudogene TRBV3-2) with TRBJ1-4; 7 nucleotides agree with TRBD1. Germline V gene data show CDR1 as LGHDT and CDR2 as YNNKEL (reference sequence). This CDR3 comprises 15 residues. J was trimmed by 8 bases and V by 4 bases; bases with no gene match: 10. The CDR3 here is CASSPSWQGEEKLFF. The CDR3 DNA is TGTGCCAGCAGCCCCTCTTGGCAGGGGGAAGAAAAACTGTTTTTT.